This TCR beta chain emerged from a study of blood T cells in healthy people across ages. Study-wide findings and caveats: PBMCs went unsorted, and a conclusive naive versus antigen-experienced comparison was therefore prevented. Age brought a roughly linear fall in TCR beta diversity measured per million T cells.

The CDR3 length is 15 residues. Germline lookup yields CDR1 SGHVS and CDR2 FQNEAQ. V lost 0 bases, J lost 4 bases, and 9 bases lay in between. Peripheral blood was drawn, approximately 9.5 milliliters per donor. This clonotype has a single count. Its target is unknown. A sample-barcoded 5' primer and a J-beta primer mix were used in a second PCR of roughly 7 to 11 cycles. MiXCR, applied by TCRdb to the 5' RACE reads, yields one record per CDR3 protein. The sample has about 1.4 million distinct CDR3 sequences, roughly 64% seen once; the top ten hold about 6.3%. The receptor was derived from a man aged 18 to 30 in good health. The J gene is TRBJ2-2, the V gene TRBV7-8, with D maybe TRBD2 (5 bases). Material for sequencing was blood. CDR3 bases: TGTGCCAGCAGCTTAGCGGGGAGAGTCACCGGGGAGCTGTTTTTT. The encoded protein is CASSLAGRVTGELFF.